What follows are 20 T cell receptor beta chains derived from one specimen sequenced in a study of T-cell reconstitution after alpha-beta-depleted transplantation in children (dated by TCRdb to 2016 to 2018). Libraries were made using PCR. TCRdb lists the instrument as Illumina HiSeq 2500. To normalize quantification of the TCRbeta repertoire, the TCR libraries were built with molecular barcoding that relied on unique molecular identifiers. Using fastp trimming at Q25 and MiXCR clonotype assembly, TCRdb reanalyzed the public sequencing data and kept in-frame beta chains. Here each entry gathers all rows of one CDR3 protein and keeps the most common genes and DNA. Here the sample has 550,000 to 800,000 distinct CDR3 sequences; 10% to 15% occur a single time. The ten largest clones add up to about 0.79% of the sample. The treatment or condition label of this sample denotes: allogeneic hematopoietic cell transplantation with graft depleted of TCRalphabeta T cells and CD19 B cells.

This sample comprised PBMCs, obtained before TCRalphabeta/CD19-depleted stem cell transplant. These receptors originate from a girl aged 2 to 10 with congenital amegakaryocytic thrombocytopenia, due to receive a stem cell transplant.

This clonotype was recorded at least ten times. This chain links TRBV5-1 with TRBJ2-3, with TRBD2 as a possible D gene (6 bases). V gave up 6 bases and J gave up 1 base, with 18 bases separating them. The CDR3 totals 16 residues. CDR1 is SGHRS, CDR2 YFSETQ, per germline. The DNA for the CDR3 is TGCGCCAGCACCCCTCTCGGGGGAGGTGGCACAGATACGCAGTATTTT. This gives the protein CASTPLGGGGTDTQYF.

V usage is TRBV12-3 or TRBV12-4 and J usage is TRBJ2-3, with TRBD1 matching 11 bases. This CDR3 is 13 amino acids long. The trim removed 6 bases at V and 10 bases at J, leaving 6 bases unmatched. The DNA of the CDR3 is TGTGCCAGCAGCCCGGGACAGGGGGGCCCGCAGTATTTT. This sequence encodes CASSPGQGGPQYF.

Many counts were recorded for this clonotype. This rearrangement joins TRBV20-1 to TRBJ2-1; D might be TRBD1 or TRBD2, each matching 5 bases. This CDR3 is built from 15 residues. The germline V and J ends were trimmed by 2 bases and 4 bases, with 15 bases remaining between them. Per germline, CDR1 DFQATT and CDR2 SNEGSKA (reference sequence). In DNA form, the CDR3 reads TGCAGTGCTAGAATCCGGGACCAATCTTACAATGAGCAGTTCTTC. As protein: CSARIRDQSYNEQFF.

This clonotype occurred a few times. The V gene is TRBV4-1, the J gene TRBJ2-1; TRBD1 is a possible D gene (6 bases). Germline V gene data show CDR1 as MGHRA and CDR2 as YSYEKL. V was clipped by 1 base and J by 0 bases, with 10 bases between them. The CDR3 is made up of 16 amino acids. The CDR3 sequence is CASSQATGHSYNEQFF. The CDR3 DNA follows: TGCGCCAGCAGCCAAGCGACGGGACACTCCTACAATGAGCAGTTCTTC.

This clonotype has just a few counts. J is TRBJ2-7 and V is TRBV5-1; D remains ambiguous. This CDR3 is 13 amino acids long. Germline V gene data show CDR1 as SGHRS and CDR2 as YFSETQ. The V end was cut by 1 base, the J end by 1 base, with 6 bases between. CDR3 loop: CASSLQQSYEQYF. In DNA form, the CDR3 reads TGCGCCAGCAGCTTGCAGCAGTCCTACGAGCAGTACTTC.

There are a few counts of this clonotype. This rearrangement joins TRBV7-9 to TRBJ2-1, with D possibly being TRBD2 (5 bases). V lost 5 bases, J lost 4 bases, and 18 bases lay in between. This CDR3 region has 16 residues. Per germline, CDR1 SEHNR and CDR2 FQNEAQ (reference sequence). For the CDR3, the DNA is TGTGCCAGCAGCCCCCCCATTAGCGTCGATTACAATGAGCAGTTCTTC. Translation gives CASSPPISVDYNEQFF.

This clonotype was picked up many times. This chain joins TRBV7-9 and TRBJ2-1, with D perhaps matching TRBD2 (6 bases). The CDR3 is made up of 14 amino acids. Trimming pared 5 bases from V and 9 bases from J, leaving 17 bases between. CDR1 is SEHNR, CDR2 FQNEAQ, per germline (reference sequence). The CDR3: CASSPLTSGVEQFF. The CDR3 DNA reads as TGTGCCAGCAGCCCCCTGACCTCGGGGGTTGAGCAGTTCTTC.

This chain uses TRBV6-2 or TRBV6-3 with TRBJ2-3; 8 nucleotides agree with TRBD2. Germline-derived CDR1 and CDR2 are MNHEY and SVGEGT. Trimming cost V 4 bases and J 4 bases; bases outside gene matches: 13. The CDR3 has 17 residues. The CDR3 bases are TGTGCCAGCAGTTCTGTCCTGGAGCGGGAGATGTCAGATACGCAGTATTTT. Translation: CASSSVLEREMSDTQYF.

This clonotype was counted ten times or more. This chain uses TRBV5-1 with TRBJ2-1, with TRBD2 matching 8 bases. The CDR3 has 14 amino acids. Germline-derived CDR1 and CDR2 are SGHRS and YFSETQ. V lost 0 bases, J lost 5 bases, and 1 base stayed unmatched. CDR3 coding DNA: TGCGCCAGCAGCTTGGGGACTAGCCACAATGAGCAGTTCTTC. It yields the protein CASSLGTSHNEQFF.

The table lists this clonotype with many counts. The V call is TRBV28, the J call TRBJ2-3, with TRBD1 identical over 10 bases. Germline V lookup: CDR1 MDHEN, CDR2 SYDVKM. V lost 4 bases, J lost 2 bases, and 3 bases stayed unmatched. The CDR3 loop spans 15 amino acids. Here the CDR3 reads CASSSDRGNTDTQYF. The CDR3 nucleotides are TGTGCCAGCAGTTCGGACAGGGGGAACACAGATACGCAGTATTTT.

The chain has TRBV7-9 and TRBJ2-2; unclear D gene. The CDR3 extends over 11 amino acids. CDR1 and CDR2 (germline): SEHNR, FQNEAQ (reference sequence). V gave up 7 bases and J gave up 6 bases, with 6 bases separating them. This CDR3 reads CASTMSGELFF. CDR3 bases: TGTGCCAGCACCATGTCCGGGGAGCTGTTTTTT.

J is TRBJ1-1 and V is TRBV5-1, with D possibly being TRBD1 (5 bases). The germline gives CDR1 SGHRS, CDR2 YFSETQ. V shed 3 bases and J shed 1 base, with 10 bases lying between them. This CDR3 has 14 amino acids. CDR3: CASSWGFGNTEAFF. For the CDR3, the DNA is TGCGCCAGCAGCTGGGGGTTCGGGAACACTGAAGCTTTCTTT.

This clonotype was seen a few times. The CDR3 spells CASSYTLQAGVSPLHF. CDR3 coding DNA: TGCGCCAGCAGCTATACGCTTCAGGCGGGAGTTTCACCCCTCCACTTT. The chain carries TRBV5-1 and TRBJ1-6; D is ambiguous. The CDR3 is 16 amino acids. Germline V gene sequence: CDR1 SGHRS, CDR2 YFSETQ. V shed 3 bases and J shed 9 bases, with 19 bases lying between them.

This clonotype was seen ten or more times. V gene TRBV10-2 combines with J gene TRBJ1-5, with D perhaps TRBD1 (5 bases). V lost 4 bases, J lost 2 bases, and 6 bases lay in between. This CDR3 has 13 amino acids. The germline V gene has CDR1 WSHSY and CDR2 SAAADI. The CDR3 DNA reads TGCGCCAGCAGTGGAGGGGGCAATCAGCCCCAGCATTTT. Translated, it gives CASSGGGNQPQHF.

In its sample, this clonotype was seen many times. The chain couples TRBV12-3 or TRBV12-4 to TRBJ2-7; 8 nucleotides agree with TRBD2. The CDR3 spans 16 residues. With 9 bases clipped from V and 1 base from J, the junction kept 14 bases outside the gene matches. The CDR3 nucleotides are TGTGCCAGTCGATCGTCTGTGAGCGGGAGTTCCTACGAGCAGTACTTC. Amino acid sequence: CASRSSVSGSSYEQYF.

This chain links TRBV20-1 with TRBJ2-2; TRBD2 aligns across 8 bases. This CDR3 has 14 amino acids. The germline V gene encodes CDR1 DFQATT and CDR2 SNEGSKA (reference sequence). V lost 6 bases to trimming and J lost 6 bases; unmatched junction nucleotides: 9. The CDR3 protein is CSAARQTSAGELFF. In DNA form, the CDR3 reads TGCAGTGCCGCGCGCCAGACTAGCGCCGGGGAGCTGTTTTTT.

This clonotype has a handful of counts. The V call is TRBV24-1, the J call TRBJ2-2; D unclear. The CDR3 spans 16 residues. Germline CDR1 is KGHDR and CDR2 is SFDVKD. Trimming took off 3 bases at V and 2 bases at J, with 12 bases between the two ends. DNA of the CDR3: TGTGCCACCAGTGATAGAGGTACAGCCAACACCGGGGAGCTGTTTTTT. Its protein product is CATSDRGTANTGELFF.

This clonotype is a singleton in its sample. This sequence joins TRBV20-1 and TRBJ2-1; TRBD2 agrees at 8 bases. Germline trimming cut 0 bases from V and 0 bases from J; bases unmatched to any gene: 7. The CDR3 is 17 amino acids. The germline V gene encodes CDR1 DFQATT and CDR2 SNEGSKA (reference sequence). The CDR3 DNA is TGCAGTGCTAGAGATGATTTAGCGGGATTCTCCTACAATGAGCAGTTCTTC. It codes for CSARDDLAGFSYNEQFF.

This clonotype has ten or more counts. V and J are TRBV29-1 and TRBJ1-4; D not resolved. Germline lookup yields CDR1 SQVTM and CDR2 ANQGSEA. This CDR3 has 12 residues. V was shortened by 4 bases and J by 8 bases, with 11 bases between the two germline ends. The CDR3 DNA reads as TGCAGCGTTGTGGGAAGAAAGGAAAAACTGTTTTTT. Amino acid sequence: CSVVGRKEKLFF.

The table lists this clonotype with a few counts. In DNA, the CDR3 is TGTGCCATCAGTGGCCTGGGACAGGGGAACTATGGCTACACCTTC. This gives the protein CAISGLGQGNYGYTF. This sequence joins TRBV10-3 and TRBJ1-2; 10 positions agree with TRBD1. The CDR3 covers 15 residues. CDR1 and CDR2 (germline): ENHRY, SYGVKD. V shed 4 bases, J shed 2 bases, and the junction held 4 bases outside the gene matches.